This entry lists 7 T cell receptor beta chains sequenced from one sample in a study of type 1 regulatory T cells (dated by TCRdb to the early 2020s). These TCRs are of unknown antigen specificity. Reads for this sample came from an Illumina MiSeq. TCRdb trimmed the raw reads at Q25, called clones with MiXCR and kept productive beta chains. One record per CDR3 amino acid sequence lists the most common genes and DNA. The sample yields roughly 67,000 distinct CDR3 sequences; around 57% were counted once. The ten largest clonotypes hold 7.6% of the sample. The sample taken for sequencing was cultured T cells, either the whole culture or a sorted T cell fraction (not recorded which). The intended sense of this specimen's cell subset or site label: Tr1-enriched cell product generated in vitro against host alloantigens. The source is a human donor in good health.

The chain has TRBV20-1 and TRBJ1-1; 9 bases are shared with TRBD1. This CDR3 contains 13 residues. Germline V gene sequence: CDR1 DFQATT, CDR2 SNEGSKA (reference sequence). V gave up 1 base and J gave up 11 bases; unmatched junction bases: 8. The CDR3 DNA sequence: TGCAGTGCTAGAGGGGACAGGGTAAAAGGGGCTTTCTTT. The encoded protein is CSARGDRVKGAFF.

This clonotype was picked up a small number of times. The rearrangement links TRBV10-1 to TRBJ2-4; D gene uncertain. The CDR3 length is 15 residues. Trimming cost V 0 bases and J 5 bases, with 11 bases left between them. Germline CDR1 and CDR2: WNHNN and SYGVQD (reference sequence). The CDR3 protein is CASSESIEWENIQYF. As DNA, the CDR3 is TGCGCCAGCAGTGAGTCGATTGAGTGGGAAAACATTCAGTACTTC.

The table lists this clonotype with a few counts. CDR3 region: CSARIGELFF. The CDR3 nucleotides are TGCAGTGCTAGAATCGGGGAGCTGTTTTTT. This rearrangement joins TRBV20-1 to TRBJ2-2; unclear D gene. This CDR3 spans 10 amino acids. Germline V gene sequence: CDR1 DFQATT, CDR2 SNEGSKA (reference sequence). V lost 2 bases and J lost 7, with 2 bases in between.

CDR3 region: CASSLTGDRGYTF. The CDR3 nucleotides are TGTGCCAGCAGTTTAACAGGGGATCGTGGCTACACCTTC. This chain uses TRBV27 with TRBJ1-2, with 7 positions matching TRBD1. This CDR3 is built from 13 residues. Germline CDR1 MNHEY, CDR2 SMNVEV (reference sequence). Trimming cost V 2 bases and J 7 bases; bases outside gene matches: 4.

The chain is built from TRBV12-3 or TRBV12-4 and TRBJ2-7, with 9 bases aligning to TRBD2. This CDR3 comprises 14 residues. J gave up 5 bases and V 5 bases, and 7 bases lay outside the gene matches. The CDR3 here is CASSPGTSNHEQYF. The CDR3 bases are TGTGCCAGCAGTCCCGGGACTAGCAACCACGAGCAGTACTTC.

This chain uses TRBV2 with TRBJ2-3; 7 bases align to TRBD1. The CDR3 loop spans 17 amino acids. After removal of 4 bases from V and 2 bases from J, the junction contained 12 bases not matched to a gene. Germline loops: CDR1 SNHLY, CDR2 FYNNEI. The CDR3 sequence: CASSVPTTGSSTDTQYF. The CDR3, as DNA: TGTGCCAGCAGTGTCCCGACGACAGGGTCATCCACAGATACGCAGTATTTT.

This clonotype appeared a single time. The V call is TRBV12-3 or TRBV12-4, the J call TRBJ2-3, with 8 bases lining up with TRBD2. J was trimmed by 3 bases and V by 5 bases; bases with no gene match: 7. This CDR3 region has 15 residues. The CDR3 region is CASSIPGLGTDTQYF. The CDR3 DNA reads as TGTGCCAGCAGTATACCGGGACTAGGAACAGATACGCAGTATTTT.